Below, one T cell receptor beta chain is given with its context. The data originate from a study of T cells in women clearing cervical HPV infection. Only in-frame clones appear in the TCRdb table, and some are missing; sequencing was by immunoSEQ multiplex PCR. The sample's table shows roughly 28,000 clones. This clonotype was sampled from a woman aged 18-70 years with a cervical HPV16 infection that either progressed to CIN3+ or cleared (not recorded which). The sequenced sample consisted of blood buffy coat.

The CDR3 sequence is CSARAPPRGYQETQYF. CDR3 bases read: TGCAGTGCTAGAGCTCCTCCCCGGGGGTACCAAGAGACC. The gene calls are TRBV20-1 and TRBJ2-5, with D perhaps TRBD2 (6 bases). The CDR3 is cut off 3 residues early in the read; its end comes from the germline J gene. V gave up 1 base and J gave up 0 bases, with 15 bases separating them. CDR3 length: 16 residues. Germline CDR1 reads DFQATT; CDR2 reads SNEGSKA (reference sequence).